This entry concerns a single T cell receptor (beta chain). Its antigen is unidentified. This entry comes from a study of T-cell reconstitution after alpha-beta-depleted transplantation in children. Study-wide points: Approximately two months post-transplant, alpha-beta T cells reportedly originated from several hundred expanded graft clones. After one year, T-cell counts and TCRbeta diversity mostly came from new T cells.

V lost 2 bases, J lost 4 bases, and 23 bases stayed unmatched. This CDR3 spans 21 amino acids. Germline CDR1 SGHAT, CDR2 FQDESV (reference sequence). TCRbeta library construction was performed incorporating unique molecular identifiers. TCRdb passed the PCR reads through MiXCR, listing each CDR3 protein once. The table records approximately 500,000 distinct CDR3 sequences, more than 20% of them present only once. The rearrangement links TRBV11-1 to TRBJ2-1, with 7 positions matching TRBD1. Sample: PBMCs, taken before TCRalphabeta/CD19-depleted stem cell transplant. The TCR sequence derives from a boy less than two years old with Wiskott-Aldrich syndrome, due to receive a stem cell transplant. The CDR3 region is CASSLLKDRRMGALDYNEQFF. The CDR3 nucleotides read TGTGCCAGCAGCTTACTGAAGGACAGGCGGATGGGGGCCTTAGATTACAATGAGCAGTTCTTC.